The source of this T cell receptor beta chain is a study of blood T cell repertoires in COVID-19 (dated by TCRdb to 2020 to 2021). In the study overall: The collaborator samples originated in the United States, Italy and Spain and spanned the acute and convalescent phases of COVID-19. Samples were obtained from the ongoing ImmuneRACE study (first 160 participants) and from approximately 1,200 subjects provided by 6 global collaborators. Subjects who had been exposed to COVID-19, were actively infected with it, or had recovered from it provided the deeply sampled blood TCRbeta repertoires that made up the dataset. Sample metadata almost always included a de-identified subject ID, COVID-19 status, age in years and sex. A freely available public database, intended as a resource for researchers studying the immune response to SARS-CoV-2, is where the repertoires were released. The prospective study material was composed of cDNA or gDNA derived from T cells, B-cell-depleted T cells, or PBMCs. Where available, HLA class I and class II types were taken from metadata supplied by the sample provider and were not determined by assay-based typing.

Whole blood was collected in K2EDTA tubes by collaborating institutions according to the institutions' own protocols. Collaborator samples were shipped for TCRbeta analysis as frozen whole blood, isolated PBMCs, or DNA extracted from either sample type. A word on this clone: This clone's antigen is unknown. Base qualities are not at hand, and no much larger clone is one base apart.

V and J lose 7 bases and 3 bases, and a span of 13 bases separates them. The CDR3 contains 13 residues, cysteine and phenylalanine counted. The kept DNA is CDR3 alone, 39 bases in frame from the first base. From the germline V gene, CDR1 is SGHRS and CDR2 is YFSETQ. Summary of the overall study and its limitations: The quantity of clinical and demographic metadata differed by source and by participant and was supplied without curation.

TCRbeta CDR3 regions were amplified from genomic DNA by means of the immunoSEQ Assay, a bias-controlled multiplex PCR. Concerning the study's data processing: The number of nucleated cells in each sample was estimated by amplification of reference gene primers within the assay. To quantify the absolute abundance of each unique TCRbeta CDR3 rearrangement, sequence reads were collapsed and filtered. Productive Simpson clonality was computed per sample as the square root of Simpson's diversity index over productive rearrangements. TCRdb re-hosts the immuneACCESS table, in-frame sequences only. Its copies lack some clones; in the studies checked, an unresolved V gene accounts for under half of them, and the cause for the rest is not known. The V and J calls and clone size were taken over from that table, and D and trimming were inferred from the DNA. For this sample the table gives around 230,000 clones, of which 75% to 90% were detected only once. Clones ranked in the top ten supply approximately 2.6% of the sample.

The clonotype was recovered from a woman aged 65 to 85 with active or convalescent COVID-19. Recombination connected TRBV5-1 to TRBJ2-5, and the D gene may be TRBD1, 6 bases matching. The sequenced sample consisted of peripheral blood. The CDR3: CASLKDSEETQYF. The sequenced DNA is TGCGCCAGCCTCAAGGACAGCGAAGAGACCCAGTACTTC.